The 23 T cell receptor beta chains listed next were all sequenced from one sample in a study of blood T cell repertoires in COVID-19. Clones were read by immunoSEQ multiplex PCR, and TCRdb kept only the in-frame ones, dropping some. The repertoire consists of roughly 410,000 clones, with around 87% occurring once and the leading ten covering under 3%. Sequencing was carried out using peripheral blood. The origin of the receptors is a woman aged 60-75 years with COVID-19, enrolled during active disease.

This chain connects TRBV18 to TRBJ2-1; possible D gene TRBD2, 7 bases. The V gene lost 0 bases and the J gene lost 6 bases, with 12 bases spanning the gap. The CDR3 length is 15 residues. Looked up from germline, CDR1 is KGHSH and CDR2 is LQKENI. Here the CDR3 DNA reads TGTGCCAGCTCACCACCGGGGGGGGCCGGCAATGAGCAGTTCTTC. This encodes CASSPPGGAGNEQFF.

The J gene is TRBJ2-7, the V gene TRBV7-8; 7 positions agree with TRBD1. The J segment lost 2 bases and the V segment lost 1 base, leaving 2 bases of the junction unmatched. The CDR3 runs to 14 residues. The germline CDR1 and CDR2 sequences are SGHVS and FQNEAQ. The CDR3 loop is CASSLEGGPYEQYF. The CDR3, as DNA: TGTGCCAGCAGCTTAGAAGGGGGCCCCTACGAGCAGTACTTC.

The chain recombines TRBV11-2 with TRBJ2-1; a possible D gene is TRBD2 (7 bases). CDR3 size: 12 residues. Germline V gene sequence: CDR1 SGHAT, CDR2 FQNNGV. Trimming removed 11 bases at V and 0 bases at J, with 8 bases between. The CDR3 is CAGGASYNEQFF. The CDR3 nucleotides are TGTGCCGGGGGGGCCTCCTACAATGAGCAGTTCTTC.

This clone was detected only once. The rearrangement uses TRBV9 and TRBJ2-5; 10 nucleotides line up with TRBD2. V shed 4 bases and J 3 bases; nucleotides not matched to a gene: 12. The CDR3 runs 17 residues. Germline CDR1 SGDLS, CDR2 YYNGEE. CDR3 in DNA: TGTGCCAGCAGCCCCTCGGGGATTAGCGGGGGGAAAGAGACCCAGTACTTC. Translating gives CASSPSGISGGKETQYF.

The V call is TRBV2, the J call TRBJ2-1; 8 bases align to TRBD1. There are 14 residues in the CDR3. Unmatched junction bases numbered 8, after V lost 3 bases and J lost 10 bases. Germline V CDR1 and CDR2: SNHLY, FYNNEI. In nucleotides, the CDR3 is TGTGCCAGCAGTGAGTCCAGGGGGCGCGAGGAGCAGTTCTTC. Translation: CASSESRGREEQFF.

This chain connects TRBV19 to TRBJ2-1, with D perhaps matching TRBD2 (6 bases). This CDR3 contains 13 residues. Germline V gene data show CDR1 as LNHDA and CDR2 as SQIVND (reference sequence). Trimming removed 3 bases at V and 8 bases at J, with 11 bases between. Here the CDR3 reads CASSIRRVHEQFF. CDR3 DNA: TGTGCCAGTAGTATCCGGAGGGTCCATGAGCAGTTCTTC.

The CDR3 protein is CASSLTQGKEKLFF. The CDR3, as DNA: TGTGCCAGCAGCTTAACCCAGGGGAAGGAAAAACTGTTTTTT. This chain joins TRBV7-9 and TRBJ1-4; perhaps TRBD1 as D (6 bases). The CDR3 is made up of 14 amino acids. V was cut by 2 bases and J by 8 bases, with 12 bases left in between. From germline, CDR1 is SEHNR and CDR2 FQNEAQ (reference sequence).

The chain has TRBV7-8 and TRBJ2-5, with TRBD2 matching 7 bases. V lost 7 bases and J lost 4; bases outside the gene matches: 9. From germline, CDR1 is SGHVS and CDR2 FQNEAQ. This CDR3 has 14 residues. The CDR3 region is CASTYRGVRETQYF. CDR3 DNA: TGTGCCAGCACCTATCGGGGGGTCAGAGAGACCCAGTACTTC. Looking up the rest from reference TRBV7-8 and TRBJ2-5 gives the full variable domain: GAGVSQSPRYKVAKRGQDVALRCDPISGHVSLFWYQQALGQGPEFLTYFQNEAQLDKSGLPSDRFFAERPEGSVSTLKIQRTQQEDSAVYLCASTYRGVRETQYFGPGTRLLVL.

The genes are TRBV18 and TRBJ1-5; a possible D gene is TRBD1 (6 bases). The CDR3 covers 16 residues. Trimming pared 3 bases from V and 2 bases from J, leaving 14 bases between. CDR1 and CDR2 (germline): KGHSH, LQKENI. The CDR3 here is CASSPESGAGNQPQHF. For the CDR3, the DNA is TGTGCCAGCTCACCCGAATCAGGGGCGGGCAATCAGCCCCAGCATTTT.

V gene TRBV28 combines with J gene TRBJ1-2, with 9 bases matching TRBD1. Losses at the gene ends were 6 bases for V and 8 bases for J; bases not matched to a gene: 10. CDR1 and CDR2 (germline): MDHEN, SYDVKM. The CDR3 runs 14 residues. This chain's CDR3 is CASRTPQGAGGYTF. CDR3 in DNA: TGTGCCAGCAGGACTCCACAGGGGGCTGGAGGCTACACCTTC.

The count of this clone is one. The gene calls are TRBV2 and TRBJ2-7, with 8 positions matching TRBD1. Germline V lookup: CDR1 SNHLY, CDR2 FYNNEI. The CDR3 length is 14 residues. Trimming removed 8 bases from V and 0 bases from J; junction bases left unmatched: 6. CDR3 DNA sequence: TGTGCCAGCCTTCGACAGGGGAGCTCCTACGAGCAGTACTTC. Amino acids: CASLRQGSSYEQYF.

A few counts support this clone. This rearrangement joins TRBV7-9 to TRBJ1-6, with D possibly being TRBD1 (5 bases). With 2 bases removed from V and 0 bases from J, the gap between germline ends came to 8 bases. From germline, CDR1 is SEHNR and CDR2 FQNEAQ (reference sequence). CDR3 length: 16 residues. The CDR3 spells CASSLWGYSYNSPLHF. The CDR3 nucleotides read TGTGCCAGCAGCTTATGGGGCTACTCCTATAATTCACCCCTCCACTTT.

V usage is TRBV24-1 and J usage is TRBJ2-2; 12 bases align to TRBD1. The trim removed 1 base at V and 3 bases at J, leaving 11 bases unmatched. The CDR3 is 20 residues long. Germline V gives CDR1 KGHDR, CDR2 SFDVKD. CDR3 coding DNA: TGTGCCACCAGTGATTTCCGTGGGACAGGGGGCAAGGAATACACCGGGGAGCTGTTTTTT. Translating gives CATSDFRGTGGKEYTGELFF.

The chain carries TRBV15 and TRBJ2-1; D unresolved. The CDR3 extends over 12 amino acids. CDR1 is LNHNV, CDR2 YYDKDF, per germline (reference sequence). With 1 base removed from V and 8 bases from J, the gap between germline ends came to 6 bases. The chain's CDR3 is CATSRGRDEQFF. CDR3 DNA sequence: TGTGCCACCAGCAGAGGCCGCGATGAGCAGTTCTTC. The full variable domain, rest sourced from reference TRBV15 and TRBJ2-1, is DAMVIQNPRYQVTQFGKPVTLSCSQTLNHNVMYWYQQKSSQAPKLLFHYYDKDFNNEADTPDNFQSRRPNTSFCFLDIRSPGLGDTAMYLCATSRGRDEQFFGPGTRLTVL.

This rearrangement joins TRBV20-1 to TRBJ1-3, with 9 bases identical to TRBD1. Germline trimming cut 3 bases from V and 4 bases from J; bases unmatched to any gene: 4. Germline V lookup: CDR1 DFQATT, CDR2 SNEGSKA (reference sequence). There are 14 residues in the CDR3. The CDR3 sequence is CSASVGTGGNTIYF. The CDR3, as DNA: TGCAGTGCTAGTGTCGGGACAGGGGGAAACACCATATATTTT.

The rearrangement uses TRBV29-1 and TRBJ2-7; maybe TRBD2 (6 bases). The CDR3 has 14 amino acids. The germline gives CDR1 SQVTM, CDR2 ANQGSEA. The V end lost 2 bases, the J end lost 7 bases, and 18 bases lay between the germline ends. The CDR3 coding sequence is TGCAGCGTTGAACCCCCGGAGGGTCCGGGTGAGCAGTACTTC. Its protein is CSVEPPEGPGEQYF.

The genes are TRBV5-6 and TRBJ2-7, with D tentatively TRBD1 (5 bases). The CDR3 sequence is 13 residues long. CDR1 and CDR2 (germline): SGHDT, YYEEEE. V was shortened by 3 bases and J by 7 bases, with 14 bases between the two germline ends. The CDR3 protein is CASSWWTTGEQYF. The DNA for the CDR3 is TGTGCCAGCAGCTGGTGGACAACCGGAGAGCAGTACTTC. The variable domain in full, completed from reference TRBV5-6 and TRBJ2-7, reads DAGVTQSPTHLIKTRGQQVTLRCSPKSGHDTVSWYQQALGQGPQFIFQYYEEEERQRGNFPDRFSGHQFPNYSSELNVNALLLGDSALYLCASSWWTTGEQYFGPGTRLTVT.

In its sample, this clone was seen a few times. This rearrangement joins TRBV7-8 to TRBJ1-1; D gene unclear. Germline V gene lookup returns CDR1 SGHVS and CDR2 FQNEAQ. V lost 2 bases and J lost 1, with 11 bases in between. CDR3 length: 15 residues. The CDR3 region is CASSLQLWPNTEAFF. The CDR3 bases are TGTGCCAGCAGCTTACAGTTGTGGCCGAACACTGAAGCTTTCTTT.

This chain uses TRBV5-1 with TRBJ2-1; TRBD2 agrees at 8 bases. Germline V gene sequence: CDR1 SGHRS, CDR2 YFSETQ. Trimming cost V 4 bases and J 9 bases; bases outside gene matches: 9. This CDR3 comprises 14 residues. The CDR3 region is CASSAQAGVLEQFF. The CDR3 nucleotides read TGCGCCAGCAGCGCACAAGCGGGGGTTCTTGAGCAGTTCTTC. Looking up the rest from reference TRBV5-1 and TRBJ2-1 gives the full variable domain: KAGVTQTPRYLIKTRGQQVTLSCSPISGHRSVSWYQQTPGQGLQFLFEYFSETQRNKGNFPGRFSGRQFSNSRSEMNVSTLELGDSALYLCASSAQAGVLEQFFGPGTRLTVL.

The chain joins TRBV4-2 to TRBJ1-6, with D perhaps matching TRBD1 (6 bases). This CDR3 comprises 15 residues. Germline assignment: CDR1 LGHNA and CDR2 YNFKEQ. V was pared by 0 bases and J by 8 bases, with 11 bases between. Written as DNA, the CDR3 is TGTGCCAGCAGCCAAGAAGGGGGAAAGGATTCACCCCTCCACTTT. It yields the protein CASSQEGGKDSPLHF.

DNA for the CDR3: TGTGCCAGTACCCGCCCGGGCACAGATACGCAGTATTTT. Translated: CASTRPGTDTQYF. The rearrangement joins TRBV19 to TRBJ2-3; no definite D call. Deletions cut 7 bases from V and 1 base from J, with 9 bases between. Germline V gene lookup returns CDR1 LNHDA and CDR2 SQIVND (reference sequence). This CDR3 comprises 13 residues.

V gene TRBV7-9 combines with J gene TRBJ2-2; 7 nucleotides align to TRBD1. The germline V gene encodes CDR1 SEHNR and CDR2 FQNEAQ (reference sequence). This CDR3 spans 14 amino acids. The V gene end was trimmed by 9 bases and the J gene end by 0 bases; junction bases not matched to a gene: 4. The CDR3 reads CARRQGPNTGELFF. The CDR3 region has the DNA TGTGCCAGACGACAGGGCCCGAACACCGGGGAGCTGTTTTTT.

The rearrangement links TRBV18 to TRBJ2-1, with 11 nucleotides matching TRBD2. Per germline, CDR1 KGHSH and CDR2 LQKENI. The V segment lost 0 bases and the J segment 5 bases; nucleotides outside the gene matches: 6. The CDR3 has 17 amino acids. The CDR3 bases are TGTGCCAGCTCACCACCGGGGCTAGCGGGGGGTGACAATGAGCAGTTCTTC. This gives the protein CASSPPGLAGGDNEQFF. Combining the CDR3 with reference TRBV18 and TRBJ2-1 gives the whole variable domain NAGVMQNPRHLVRRRGQEARLRCSPMKGHSHVYWYRQLPEEGLKFMVYLQKENIIDESGMPKERFSAEFPKEGPSILRIQQVVRGDSAAYFCASSPPGLAGGDNEQFFGPGTRLTVL.